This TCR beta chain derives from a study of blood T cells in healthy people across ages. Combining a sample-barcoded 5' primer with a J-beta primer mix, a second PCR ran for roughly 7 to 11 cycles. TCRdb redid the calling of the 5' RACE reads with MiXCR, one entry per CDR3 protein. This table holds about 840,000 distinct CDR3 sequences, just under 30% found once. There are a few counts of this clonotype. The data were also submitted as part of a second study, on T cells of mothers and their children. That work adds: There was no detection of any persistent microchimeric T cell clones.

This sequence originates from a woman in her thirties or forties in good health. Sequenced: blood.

The CDR3 here is CASSLGQGENSPLHF. The CDR3 nucleotides read TGCGCCAGCAGCTTGGGGCAGGGTGAGAATTCACCCCTCCACTTT. The rearrangement links TRBV5-1 to TRBJ1-6; possible D gene TRBD1, 5 bases. CDR3 length equals 15 residues. Germline V lookup: CDR1 SGHRS, CDR2 YFSETQ. The V end was cut by 0 bases, the J end by 7 bases, with 11 bases between.